What follows is one T cell receptor (beta chain) and its context. This sample was included in a study of shared clonotypes between healthy human individuals. Trimming took 6 bases from V and 0 from J, leaving 9 bases between them. Germline V gene sequence: CDR1 MDHEN, CDR2 SYDVKM. This CDR3 is 13 amino acids long. The authors' processing: Junction-only immunoSEQ sequences carried no quality scores, so filtering differed. The method was immunoSEQ multiplex PCR; TCRdb's version includes in-frame clones alone and lacks a portion of them. From that table come the V and J calls and clone size; the DNA was used to work out D and trimming. This repertoire shows hundreds of thousands of clones, about three quarters found once; its top ten account for 1.5% to 2%.

The receptor's source is a woman in her twenties or thirties in good health. This rearrangement joins TRBV28 to TRBJ2-7; TRBD1 might be the D (5 bases). The source material was memory CD4+ T cells sorted from blood. Subset meaning: CD45RA-negative fraction. CDR3 region: CASRKDNSYEQYF. The CDR3 DNA reads as TGTGCCAGCAGGAAGGACAACTCCTACGAGCAGTACTTC.